What follows describes a single TCR beta chain. Its antigen is still unknown. The data derive from a study of siplizumab effects on memory and regulatory T cells. Study results and caveats: The study did not confirm that proliferating Tregs from siplizumab cultures were suppressive. Roughly 80-97% of proliferating CD4+ or CD8+ clones lacked an assignable naive or memory phenotype.

Generated by immunoSEQ multiplex PCR, the TCRdb table keeps only in-frame clones and is missing some. The data show more than 95,000 clones, with 93% seen just once and approximately 0.67% held by the top ten. The source of this sequence is a human donor in good health. The sequenced material came from Tregs sorted from blood.

CDR3 protein: CASRQTGGLGYTF. CDR3 bases: TGTGCCAGCAGACAGACAGGGGGTCTTGGCTACACCTTC. This sequence joins TRBV6-1 and TRBJ1-2; 9 positions match TRBD1. Trimming took 6 bases from V and 7 from J; bases not matched to a gene: 6. This CDR3 has 13 amino acids. CDR1 is MNHNS and CDR2 is SASEGT in the germline V gene.